The 23 T cell receptor beta chains below were found in one sample sequenced in a study of blood T cell repertoires in COVID-19. Profiling relied on immunoSEQ multiplex PCR, and the TCRdb table lists in-frame clones only, not all of them. The table has around 78,000 clones, roughly 73% seen once. The sample taken for sequencing was peripheral blood. The receptors were sampled from a human donor in a cohort sampled during active COVID-19.

The chain has TRBV5-1 and TRBJ2-7; D is possibly TRBD2 (7 bases). The CDR3 sequence is 15 residues long. Trimming cost V 4 bases and J 7 bases, with 21 bases left between them. Germline CDR1 SGHRS, CDR2 YFSETQ. This CDR3 reads CASSIGGSGDTEQYF. CDR3 in DNA: TGCGCCAGCAGCATAGGCGGGAGCGGGGACACGGAGCAGTACTTC.

CDR3 nucleotide sequence: TGTGCCAGCAGTTACGGACAGGGGAGAGATGGCTACACCTTC. Its translation: CASSYGQGRDGYTF. The V call is TRBV14, the J call TRBJ1-2; 9 nucleotides line up with TRBD1. From germline, CDR1 is SGHDN and CDR2 FVKESK. This CDR3 region has 14 residues. V was pared by 6 bases and J by 6 bases, with 8 bases of the junction left unmatched.

The chain has TRBV19 and TRBJ1-1; D perhaps matches TRBD1 (6 bases). Germline values: CDR1 LNHDA, CDR2 SQIVND (reference sequence). The CDR3 sequence is 14 residues long. Trimming left V 5 bases short and J 3 bases short, with 13 bases between. The CDR3, as DNA: TGTGCCAGTAGTCCAGGGGATTGGGACACTGAAGCTTTCTTT. Translated: CASSPGDWDTEAFF. Full variable domain (outside the CDR3, taken from reference TRBV19 and TRBJ1-1): DGGITQSPKYLFRKEGQNVTLSCEQNLNHDAMYWYRQDPGQGLRLIYYSQIVNDFQKGDIAEGYSVSREKKESFPLTVTSAQKNPTAFYLCASSPGDWDTEAFFGQGTRLTVV.

The rearrangement joins TRBV5-4 to TRBJ2-7; 8 nucleotides match TRBD1. The CDR3 totals 15 residues. V lost 4 bases and J lost 3; bases outside the gene matches: 9. Looked up from germline, CDR1 is SGHNT and CDR2 is YYREEE (reference sequence). CDR3 sequence (DNA): TGTGCCAGCAGCCGAGGACAGGGTGTAGGCTACGAGCAGTACTTC. Translated, it gives CASSRGQGVGYEQYF.

This sequence joins TRBV3-1 (or the pseudogene TRBV3-2) and TRBJ2-7; 12 positions match TRBD2. CDR3 size: 17 residues. Germline values: CDR1 LGHDT, CDR2 YNNKEL (reference sequence). V was pared by 1 base and J by 2 bases, with 6 bases of the junction left unmatched. The CDR3 DNA reads as TGTGCCAGCAGCCAAGCCCCGGCTAGCGGGGGGGCCTACGAGCAGTACTTC. It specifies CASSQAPASGGAYEQYF.

The rearrangement links TRBV27 to TRBJ1-2; TRBD1 might be the D (6 bases). The CDR3 is 12 residues long. The germline gives CDR1 MNHEY, CDR2 SMNVEV (reference sequence). Trimming stripped 6 bases from V and 8 bases from J, with 13 bases between. As DNA, the CDR3 is TGTGCCAGCAGCCCAACAGGGAAAGGCTACACCTTC. Translation gives CASSPTGKGYTF.

The chain links TRBV2 to TRBJ2-5, with 9 bases matching TRBD2. Trimming took 7 bases from V and 4 from J; bases not matched to a gene: 10. The CDR3 is 15 amino acids. The germline gives CDR1 SNHLY, CDR2 FYNNEI. CDR3 residues: CASTIGTSIGETQYF. CDR3 bases: TGTGCCAGCACCATAGGGACTAGCATAGGAGAGACCCAGTACTTC. Together with reference TRBV2 and TRBJ2-5, the CDR3 gives the full variable domain: EPEVTQTPSHQVTQMGQEVILRCVPISNHLYFYWYRQILGQKVEFLVSFYNNEISEKSEIFDDQFSVERPDGSNFTLKIRSTKLEDSAMYFCASTIGTSIGETQYFGPGTRLLVL.

The CDR3 here is CASSRRTLNYGYTF. DNA for the CDR3: TGTGCCAGCAGCAGGAGAACACTAAACTATGGCTACACCTTC. V usage is TRBV3-1 (or the pseudogene TRBV3-2) and J usage is TRBJ1-2; unclear D gene. This CDR3 region has 14 residues. The V gene's germline CDR1 is LGHDT and CDR2 YNNKEL (reference sequence). Trimming left V 5 bases short and J 2 bases short, with 12 bases between.

The rearrangement joins TRBV10-2 to TRBJ1-1; the D is unclear. The CDR3 is 13 residues long. Germline CDR1 reads WSHSY; CDR2 reads SAAADI. Trimming took off 6 bases at V and 1 base at J, with 9 bases between the two ends. The CDR3 DNA sequence: TGCGCCAGCAGCGCGCTTGGGAACACTGAAGCTTTCTTT. Encoded protein: CASSALGNTEAFF.

The V call is TRBV5-1, the J call TRBJ2-7, with 10 nucleotides matching TRBD2. With 5 bases clipped from V and 0 bases from J, the junction kept 8 bases outside the gene matches. There are 16 residues in the CDR3. Germline V lookup: CDR1 SGHRS, CDR2 YFSETQ. The CDR3 region is CASSGSGGSLSYEQYF. The DNA of the CDR3 is TGCGCCAGCAGTGGTAGCGGGGGGTCCCTCTCCTACGAGCAGTACTTC.

The table lists this clone with a count of one. The rearrangement uses TRBV6-5 and TRBJ1-1; tentative D call: TRBD1 (5 bases). The CDR3 extends over 15 amino acids. Trimming removed 6 bases at V and 2 bases at J, with 16 bases between. Germline CDR1 MNHEY, CDR2 SVGAGI. Here the CDR3 reads CASRLATVSNTEAFF. For the CDR3, the DNA is TGTGCCAGCAGACTAGCGACAGTATCAAACACTGAAGCTTTCTTT.

The V gene is TRBV14, the J gene TRBJ1-1; no firm D call. Trimming took 5 bases from V and 1 from J, leaving 8 bases between them. The CDR3 spans 13 residues. Germline CDR1 reads SGHDN; CDR2 reads FVKESK. CDR3 in DNA: TGTGCCAGCAGCTTACAGAGGAACACTGAAGCTTTCTTT. This gives the protein CASSLQRNTEAFF.

V gene TRBV30 combines with J gene TRBJ2-2, with TRBD1 matching over 8 bases. Per germline, CDR1 GTSNPN and CDR2 SVGIG (reference sequence). The CDR3 has 16 residues. V dropped 4 bases and J dropped 0; count of bases not matched to a gene: 7. The CDR3 DNA is TGTGCCTGGAAACAGGACAGGGCTCCGAACACCGGGGAGCTGTTTTTT. This codes for CAWKQDRAPNTGELFF.

This chain uses TRBV4-3 with TRBJ2-7; D not resolved. This CDR3 has 15 residues. Trimming stripped 4 bases from V and 1 base from J, with 14 bases between. Germline V gives CDR1 LGHNA, CDR2 YSLEER. The CDR3: CASSPYSTDSYEQYF. The CDR3 nucleotides read TGCGCCAGCAGCCCTTACTCTACAGATTCCTACGAGCAGTACTTC.

With respect to this clone: Its ends do not fully match the called genes, so a read error is possible. J is TRBJ2-4 and V is TRBV4-1; the D gene is possibly TRBD1 (6 bases). The CDR3 is made up of 14 amino acids. CDR1 MGHRA and CDR2 YSYEKL come from the germline V gene. The CDR3 DNA reads as TGCGCCAGCAGCCACCCAAGAGAAAAGGGGACAAGATTATTC. Residues: CASSHPREKGTRLF.

J is TRBJ2-7 and V is TRBV6-6, with 7 bases aligning to TRBD1. With 6 bases clipped from V and 3 bases from J, the junction kept 8 bases outside the gene matches. The length of the CDR3 is 14 residues. CDR1 MNHNY and CDR2 SVGAGI come from the germline V gene (reference sequence). This chain's CDR3 is CASRPQGLHYEQYF. The CDR3 DNA reads TGTGCCAGCAGACCACAGGGGCTCCACTACGAGCAGTACTTC.

In DNA form, the CDR3 reads TGCGCCAGCAGCTACCGGACTCTGGGGAATGAGCAGTTCTTC. Translated, it gives CASSYRTLGNEQFF. V usage is TRBV4-1 and J usage is TRBJ2-1; maybe TRBD2 (5 bases). CDR3 length equals 14 residues. Trimming left V 5 bases short and J 7 bases short, with 15 bases between. The germline V gene encodes CDR1 MGHRA and CDR2 YSYEKL.

This clone was detected a few times. The V gene is TRBV6-5, the J gene TRBJ2-7, with no clear D. CDR1 and CDR2 from the germline V gene are MNHEY and SVGAGI. The CDR3 extends over 15 amino acids. V shed 4 bases and J shed 2 bases, with 15 bases lying between them. CDR3 in DNA: TGTGCCAGCAGTTCACTCCCACGTGAAACCTACGAGCAGTACTTC. It codes for CASSSLPRETYEQYF.

The gene calls are TRBV5-1 and TRBJ2-1; 10 nucleotides match TRBD1. J lost 7 bases, V lost 5 bases, and 12 bases had no gene match. Germline V gene data show CDR1 as SGHRS and CDR2 as YFSETQ. The CDR3 is 16 residues long. The CDR3 protein is CASRTSGTGDGNEQFF. The CDR3 bases are TGCGCCAGCAGAACCTCCGGGACAGGGGACGGGAATGAGCAGTTCTTC.

The chain carries TRBV4-3 and TRBJ1-6; 8 positions agree with TRBD1. The junction had 8 bases not matched to a gene; V was cut back by 4 bases and J by 9 bases. The germline V gene encodes CDR1 LGHNA and CDR2 YSLEER. The length of the CDR3 is 15 residues. CDR3 in amino acids: CASSPTPGTGSPLHF. The CDR3 bases are TGCGCCAGCAGCCCTACGCCAGGGACAGGTTCACCCCTCCACTTT.

This chain connects TRBV19 to TRBJ1-4; no definite D call. Germline-derived CDR1 and CDR2 are LNHDA and SQIVND (reference sequence). Deletions cut 0 bases from V and 10 bases from J, with 15 bases between. The CDR3 is made up of 15 amino acids. Here the CDR3 DNA reads TGTGCCAGTAGTATAGATTGGGCAGCTTCCGGAAAACTGTTTTTT. It specifies CASSIDWAASGKLFF.

The chain has TRBV7-8 and TRBJ2-7; 9 positions agree with TRBD1. CDR1 and CDR2 from the germline V gene are SGHVS and FQNEAQ. The trim removed 5 bases at V and 5 bases at J, leaving 10 bases unmatched. There are 15 residues in the CDR3. The DNA of the CDR3 is TGTGCCAGCAGCACTTCCGGGACAGGGTTCCACGAGCAGTACTTC. This sequence encodes CASSTSGTGFHEQYF.

V and J are TRBV18 and TRBJ1-2, with 7 bases aligning to TRBD1. V trimming: 5 bases; J trimming: 2 bases; junction bases outside the gene matches: 5. Germline-derived CDR1 and CDR2 are KGHSH and LQKENI. The CDR3 extends over 14 amino acids. CDR3 DNA sequence: TGTGCCAGCTCATCTGTGGGACAGAACTATGGCTACACCTTC. It specifies CASSSVGQNYGYTF.